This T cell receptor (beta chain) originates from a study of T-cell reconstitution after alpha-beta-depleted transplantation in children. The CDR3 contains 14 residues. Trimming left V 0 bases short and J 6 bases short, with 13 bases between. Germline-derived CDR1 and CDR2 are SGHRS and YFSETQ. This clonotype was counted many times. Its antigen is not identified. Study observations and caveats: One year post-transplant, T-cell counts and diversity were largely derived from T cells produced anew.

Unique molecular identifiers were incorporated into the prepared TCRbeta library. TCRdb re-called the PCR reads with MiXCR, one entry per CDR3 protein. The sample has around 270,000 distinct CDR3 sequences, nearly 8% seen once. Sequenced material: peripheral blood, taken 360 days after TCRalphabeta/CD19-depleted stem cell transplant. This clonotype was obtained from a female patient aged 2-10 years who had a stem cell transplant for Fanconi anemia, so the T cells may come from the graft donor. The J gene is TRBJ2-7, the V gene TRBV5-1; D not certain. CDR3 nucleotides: TGCGCCAGCAGCTTGGAATGTGAGAGCGCCGAGCAGTACGTC. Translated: CASSLECESAEQYV.